This is a list of T cell receptor beta chains from one sample in a study of blood T cells in healthy people across ages. TCRdb processed the 5' RACE reads anew with MiXCR; each CDR3 protein has one entry. The table records some 900,000 distinct CDR3 sequences, under 50% of them present only once. Sequenced: blood. The source is a man aged 25 to 45 in good health. Both conserved end residues are part of each CDR3. Each record gives: V gene, clone size, J gene, D gene, CDR3 protein, CDR3 DNA. D genes are given only for firm matches. The listing skips clone size in some rows; elsewhere it reads once, few, many or a size class.

TRBV6-2/TRBV6-3	many	TRBJ2-7	TRBD1	CASSYPGTGYRTTYEQYF	TGTGCCAGCAGTTACCCCGGGACAGGTTATAGGACTACCTACGAGCAGTACTTC
TRBV6-6	NA	TRBJ1-4	NA	CAGLRSGGGEKLFF	TGTGCCGGCCTAAGGTCGGGGGGAGGTGAAAAACTGTTTTTT
TRBV28	NA	TRBJ2-5	TRBD2	CASSPLGLGGQETQYF	TGTGCCAGCAGTCCCCTCGGACTAGGAGGGCAAGAGACCCAGTACTTC
TRBV5-1	few	TRBJ2-5	NA	CASSLGAGSSETQYF	TGCGCCAGCAGCTTGGGCGCGGGTTCTTCGGAGACCCAGTACTTC
TRBV14	NA	TRBJ1-4	TRBD1	CASRRTGSTNEKLFF	TGTGCCAGCAGACGGACAGGGTCAACTAATGAAAAACTGTTTTTT
TRBV24-1	NA	TRBJ1-2	TRBD1	CATSATGVYGYTF	TGTGCCACCAGCGCTACAGGGGTTTATGGCTACACCTTC
TRBV21-1	NA	TRBJ2-3	NA	CASSKADPGGASTDTQYF	TGTGCCAGCAGCAAAGCTGATCCGGGGGGGGCTAGCACAGATACGCAGTATTTT
TRBV7-2	once	TRBJ2-1	TRBD2	CASSLGFTAGRSSYNEQFF	TGTGCCAGCAGCTTAGGCTTTACAGCGGGGAGGAGCTCCTACAATGAGCAGTTCTTC
TRBV27	NA	TRBJ2-3	NA	CASKRSGTDTQYF	TGTGCCAGCAAACGGAGCGGGACAGATACGCAGTATTTT
TRBV27	few	TRBJ2-7	TRBD1	CASSLGGQGGEQYF	TGTGCCAGCAGTTTAGGAGGACAGGGCGGCGAGCAGTACTTC
TRBV11-1	NA	TRBJ2-1	NA	CASSLGTSPREQFF	TGTGCCAGCAGCCTCGGGACATCCCCTAGGGAGCAGTTCTTC
TRBV6-6	NA	TRBJ1-1	NA	CASSYAERGTEAFF	TGTGCCAGCAGTTACGCGGAGCGGGGAACTGAAGCTTTCTTT
TRBV5-1	NA	TRBJ1-1	TRBD1	CASSVGTGQTEAFF	TGCGCCAGCAGCGTCGGGACAGGGCAAACTGAAGCTTTCTTT
TRBV28	few	TRBJ2-3	NA	CASSYPKGQSTDTQYF	TGTGCCAGCAGTTACCCGAAGGGCCAAAGCACAGATACGCAGTATTTT
TRBV7-9	NA	TRBJ2-7	NA	CASSPRGTSFHYEQYF	TGTGCCAGCAGCCCCCGTGGGACTTCTTTCCACTACGAGCAGTACTTC
TRBV5-1	NA	TRBJ1-2	TRBD1	CASSTGQAIYGYTF	TGCGCCAGCAGCACGGGACAGGCGATCTATGGCTACACCTTC
TRBV27	NA	TRBJ2-3	NA	CASSRWGRSTDTQYF	TGTGCCAGCAGTAGATGGGGCCGGAGCACAGATACGCAGTATTTT
TRBV4-3	NA	TRBJ2-2	TRBD2	CASSQDRASGGANTGELFF	TGCGCCAGCAGCCAAGATCGGGCTAGCGGGGGCGCGAACACCGGGGAGCTGTTTTTT
TRBV5-6	few	TRBJ2-3	TRBD1	CASSLVDRDADTQYF	TGTGCCAGCAGCTTGGTGGACAGGGACGCAGATACGCAGTATTTT
TRBV24-1	few	TRBJ2-1	NA	CATSDRGTALYEQFF	TGTGCCACCAGTGATCGGGGGACAGCCCTGTATGAGCAGTTCTTC
TRBV29-1	NA	TRBJ2-1	NA	CSGQLFSSYNEQFF	TGCAGTGGACAGCTTTTTAGCTCCTACAATGAGCAGTTCTTC
TRBV10-3	few	TRBJ2-1	TRBD1	CAIRPGQGKSYNEQFF	TGTGCCATCAGGCCGGGACAGGGGAAATCCTACAATGAGCAGTTCTTC
TRBV6-5	NA	TRBJ2-1	NA	CASFAPGDLYNEQFF	TGTGCCAGTTTCGCACCGGGGGACCTTTACAATGAGCAGTTCTTC
TRBV21-1	NA	TRBJ1-5	NA	CASSKKGQSNQPQHF	TGTGCCAGCAGCAAAAAAGGACAGTCGAATCAGCCCCAGCATTTT
TRBV5-1	NA	TRBJ2-5	NA	CASSLSLQQETQYF	TGCGCCAGCAGCTTAAGCCTTCAGCAAGAGACCCAGTACTTC
TRBV10-2	NA	TRBJ1-5	NA	CASSEEGWDQPQHF	TGCGCCAGCAGTGAGGAAGGGTGGGACCAGCCCCAGCATTTT